These 17 T cell receptor beta chains were all obtained from the same sample, sequenced in a study of T cell changes during pregnancy in multiple sclerosis. Produced via immunoSEQ multiplex PCR; TCRdb's table is partial and in-frame only. Of some 81,000 clones listed, about nine tenths are singletons. Sequencing was performed on peripheral blood, taken before pregnancy. The receptors here all came from a female donor with multiple sclerosis, enrolled in a pregnancy study.

A single count supports this clone. V is TRBV29-1 and J is TRBJ1-1; TRBD1 matches 9 bases. The germline V gene encodes CDR1 SQVTM and CDR2 ANQGSEA. J was trimmed by 4 bases and V by 3 bases; bases with no gene match: 6. The CDR3 length is 14 residues. The CDR3 DNA follows: TGCAGCGTTGAGGGGGGGACAGGGAGCACTGAAGCTTTCTTT. Protein sequence: CSVEGGTGSTEAFF. Supplemented by reference TRBV29-1 and TRBJ1-1, the full variable domain reads SAVISQKPSRDICQRGTSLTIQCQVDSQVTMMFWYRQQPGQSLTLIATANQGSEATYESGFVIDKFPISRPNLTFSTLTVSNMSPEDSSIYLCSVEGGTGSTEAFFGQGTRLTVV.

This chain joins TRBV4-2 and TRBJ1-4; D call uncertain. The CDR3 runs to 16 residues. V lost 4 bases and J lost 2, with 14 bases in between. In germline, CDR1 is LGHNA, CDR2 YNFKEQ. The CDR3 spells CASSRARSGTNEKLFF. The DNA of the CDR3 is TGTGCCAGCAGCCGGGCCCGGTCCGGTACTAATGAAAAACTGTTTTTT.

This clone came up once. The chain recombines TRBV4-2 with TRBJ1-2, with TRBD1 matching 8 bases. The CDR3 consists of 17 residues. Trimming took 7 bases from V and 4 from J; bases not matched to a gene: 17. Germline CDR1 and CDR2: LGHNA and YNFKEQ. The DNA of the CDR3 is TGTGCCAGCACCCCCACGCCGGGACAGGTATTTTTCTATGGCTACACCTTC. It translates to CASTPTPGQVFFYGYTF.

The V and J genes are TRBV10-3 and TRBJ2-7; TRBD1 matches 10 bases. This CDR3 region has 13 residues. V shed 2 bases, J shed 5 bases, and the junction held 0 bases outside the gene matches. Germline lookup yields CDR1 ENHRY and CDR2 SYGVKD. The CDR3 sequence: CAISEGTGDEQYF. Here the CDR3 DNA reads TGTGCCATCAGTGAGGGGACAGGGGACGAGCAGTACTTC.

This clone was seen once. The chain employs TRBV6-5 and TRBJ2-2; 10 bases map to TRBD1. The CDR3 is 13 amino acids. Germline CDR1 reads MNHEY; CDR2 reads SVGAGI. Trimming removed 9 bases from V and 4 bases from J; junction bases left unmatched: 2. For the CDR3, the DNA is TGTGCCAGTCGACAGGGGGCCACCGGGGAGCTGTTTTTT. This gives the protein CASRQGATGELFF.

The chain uses TRBV28 and TRBJ2-2, with a tentative D call TRBD1 (5 bases). Trimming pared 2 bases from V and 7 bases from J, leaving 11 bases between. The CDR3 spans 14 residues. Germline V CDR1 and CDR2: MDHEN, SYDVKM. The CDR3 DNA follows: TGTGCCAGCAGTTTACTAAGGGGTAGCGGGGAGCTGTTTTTT. Protein product: CASSLLRGSGELFF.

This clone was seen just once. The V and J genes are TRBV28 and TRBJ2-7; the D is unclear. Germline loops: CDR1 MDHEN, CDR2 SYDVKM. Trimming took 5 bases from V and 3 from J, leaving 20 bases between them. CDR3 size: 16 residues. The CDR3 DNA reads as TGTGCCAGCAGTCTCACGGCCTGGGCAGCTAACTACGAGCAGTACTTC. Protein product: CASSLTAWAANYEQYF. The variable domain in full, with the rest retrieved from reference TRBV28 and TRBJ2-7, is DVKVTQSSRYLVKRTGEKVFLECVQDMDHENMFWYRQDPGLGLRLIYFSYDVKMKEKGDIPEGYSVSREKKERFSLILESASTNQTSMYLCASSLTAWAANYEQYFGPGTRLTVT.

The V gene is TRBV9, the J gene TRBJ1-2; 9 bases are shared with TRBD1. With 4 bases clipped from V and 4 bases from J, the junction kept 14 bases outside the gene matches. This CDR3 contains 17 residues. The germline gives CDR1 SGDLS, CDR2 YYNGEE. CDR3 residues: CASSIRDRDGGFYGYTF. DNA of the CDR3: TGTGCCAGCAGCATCCGGGACAGGGACGGGGGATTCTATGGCTACACCTTC.

This chain uses TRBV7-6 with TRBJ1-3; no firm D call. CDR3 length equals 15 residues. V was shortened by 5 bases and J by 0 bases, with 11 bases between the two germline ends. CDR1 is SGHVS, CDR2 FNYEAQ, per germline. Here the CDR3 reads CASSRRPNSGNTIYF. The CDR3, as DNA: TGTGCCAGCAGCCGCAGGCCAAACTCTGGAAACACCATATATTTT.

The V and J genes are TRBV7-3 and TRBJ2-3, with TRBD1 matching 7 bases. Looked up from germline, CDR1 is SGHTA and CDR2 is FQGTGA. The CDR3 sequence is 13 residues long. V lost 5 bases and J lost 6; bases outside the gene matches: 5. The CDR3 sequence: CASSRQGPDTQYF. For the CDR3, the DNA is TGTGCCAGCAGCCGACAGGGACCGGATACGCAGTATTTT.

This chain joins TRBV2 and TRBJ2-1; 9 nucleotides match TRBD2. The ends lost 6 bases at V and 2 bases at J; junction bases unmatched: 8. Germline CDR1 reads SNHLY; CDR2 reads FYNNEI. This CDR3 spans 16 amino acids. In DNA, the CDR3 is TGTGCCAGCAGAGATAGGCGGGGGGGACCCTACAATGAGCAGTTCTTC. Translated: CASRDRRGGPYNEQFF. Full variable domain (outside the CDR3, taken from reference TRBV2 and TRBJ2-1): EPEVTQTPSHQVTQMGQEVILRCVPISNHLYFYWYRQILGQKVEFLVSFYNNEISEKSEIFDDQFSVERPDGSNFTLKIRSTKLEDSAMYFCASRDRRGGPYNEQFFGPGTRLTVL.

V usage is TRBV15 and J usage is TRBJ1-4; D remains ambiguous. V lost 5 bases to trimming and J lost 8 bases, with 9 bases between them. Germline V CDR1 and CDR2: LNHNV, YYDKDF (reference sequence). CDR3 size: 12 residues. The CDR3, as DNA: TGTGCCACCAGCGTAATGTCGGAAAAACTGTTTTTT. As protein: CATSVMSEKLFF.

V gene TRBV30 combines with J gene TRBJ2-7; TRBD1 agrees at 7 bases. J lost 4 bases, V lost 4 bases, and 10 bases had no gene match. This CDR3 spans 14 amino acids. Germline CDR1 and CDR2: GTSNPN and SVGIG (reference sequence). DNA for the CDR3: TGTGCCTGGAACTCCGGGACAGCCATATACGAGCAGTACTTC. Its translation: CAWNSGTAIYEQYF.

The CDR3 loop is CASSPGDRSYEQYF. Here the CDR3 DNA reads TGTGCCAGCAGCCCAGGGGACAGGTCCTACGAGCAGTACTTC. This sequence joins TRBV11-3 and TRBJ2-7; TRBD1 aligns across 8 bases. Germline assignment: CDR1 SGHNT and CDR2 YENEEA. The CDR3 sequence is 14 residues long. With 5 bases clipped from V and 1 base from J, the junction kept 4 bases outside the gene matches. Using reference TRBV11-3 and TRBJ2-7 for the parts outside the CDR3, the full variable domain is EAGVVQSPRYKIIEKKQPVAFWCNPISGHNTLYWYLQNLGQGPELLIRYENEEAVDDSQLPKDRFSAERLKGVDSTLKIQPAELGDSAVYLCASSPGDRSYEQYFGPGTRLTVT.

The chain uses TRBV9 and TRBJ1-2; D ambiguous. The ends were cut back, 4 bases at V and 7 bases at J, with 20 bases in the middle. In germline, CDR1 is SGDLS, CDR2 YYNGEE. CDR3 length: 15 amino acids. The CDR3 nucleotides are TGTGCCAGCAGCCCGAGGGTTACGGGTATAGGTGGCTACACCTTC. It encodes CASSPRVTGIGGYTF.

The chain employs TRBV15 and TRBJ2-2; 9 nucleotides align to TRBD1. Germline values: CDR1 LNHNV, CDR2 YYDKDF (reference sequence). CDR3 length equals 16 residues. V lost 5 bases and J lost 5; bases outside the gene matches: 9. CDR3 protein: CATSAVQGARTGELFF. The CDR3 nucleotides read TGTGCCACCAGCGCGGTACAGGGGGCTAGGACCGGGGAGCTGTTTTTT. Full variable domain (outside the CDR3, taken from reference TRBV15 and TRBJ2-2): DAMVIQNPRYQVTQFGKPVTLSCSQTLNHNVMYWYQQKSSQAPKLLFHYYDKDFNNEADTPDNFQSRRPNTSFCFLDIRSPGLGDTAMYLCATSAVQGARTGELFFGEGSRLTVL.

The rearrangement links TRBV28 to TRBJ2-2; D might be TRBD2 (5 bases). The V gene's germline CDR1 is MDHEN and CDR2 SYDVKM. The ends were cut back, 1 base at V and 6 bases at J, with 15 bases in the middle. The CDR3 is 16 amino acids. CDR3 amino acids: CASSLLARGRSGELFF. The CDR3 nucleotides read TGTGCCAGCAGTTTATTGGCTCGGGGTCGGTCCGGGGAGCTGTTTTTT. Full variable domain (outside the CDR3, taken from reference TRBV28 and TRBJ2-2): DVKVTQSSRYLVKRTGEKVFLECVQDMDHENMFWYRQDPGLGLRLIYFSYDVKMKEKGDIPEGYSVSREKKERFSLILESASTNQTSMYLCASSLLARGRSGELFFGEGSRLTVL.